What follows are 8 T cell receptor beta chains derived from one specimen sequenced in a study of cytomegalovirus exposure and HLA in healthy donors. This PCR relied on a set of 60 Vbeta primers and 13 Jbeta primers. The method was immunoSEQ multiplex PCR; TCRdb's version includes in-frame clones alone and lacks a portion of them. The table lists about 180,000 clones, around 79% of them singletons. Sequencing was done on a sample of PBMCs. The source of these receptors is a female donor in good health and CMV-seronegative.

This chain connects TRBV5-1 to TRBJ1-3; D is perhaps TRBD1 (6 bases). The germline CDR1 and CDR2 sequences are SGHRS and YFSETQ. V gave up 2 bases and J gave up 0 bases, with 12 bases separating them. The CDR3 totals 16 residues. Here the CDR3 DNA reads TGCGCCAGCAGCTTCGGGCAGGGGTTCTCTGGAAACACCATATATTTT. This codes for CASSFGQGFSGNTIYF.

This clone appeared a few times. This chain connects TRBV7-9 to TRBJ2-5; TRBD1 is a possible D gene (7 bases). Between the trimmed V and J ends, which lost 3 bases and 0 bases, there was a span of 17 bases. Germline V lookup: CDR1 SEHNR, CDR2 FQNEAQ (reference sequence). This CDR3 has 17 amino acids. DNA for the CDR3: TGTGCCAGCAGCTTGAGGGGGTCAGGGGGGTACCAAGAGACCCAGTACTTC. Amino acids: CASSLRGSGGYQETQYF.

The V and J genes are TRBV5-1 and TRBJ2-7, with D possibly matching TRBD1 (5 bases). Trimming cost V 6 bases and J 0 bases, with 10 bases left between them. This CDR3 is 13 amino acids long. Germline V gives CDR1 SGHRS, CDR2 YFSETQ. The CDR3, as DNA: TGCGCCAGCAACCAGGGCAGCTCCTACGAGCAGTACTTC. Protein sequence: CASNQGSSYEQYF.

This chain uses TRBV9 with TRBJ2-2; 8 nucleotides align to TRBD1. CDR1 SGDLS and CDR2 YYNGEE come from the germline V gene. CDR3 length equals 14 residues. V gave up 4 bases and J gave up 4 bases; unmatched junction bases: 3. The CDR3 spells CASSSTGGTGELFF. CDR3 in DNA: TGTGCCAGCAGCTCAACAGGGGGCACCGGGGAGCTGTTTTTT.

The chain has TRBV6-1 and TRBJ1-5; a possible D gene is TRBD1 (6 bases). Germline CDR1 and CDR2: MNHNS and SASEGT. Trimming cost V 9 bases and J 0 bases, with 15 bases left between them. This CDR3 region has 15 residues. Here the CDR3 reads CARVARGYSNQPQHF. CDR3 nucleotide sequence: TGTGCCAGGGTTGCCAGGGGTTATAGCAATCAGCCCCAGCATTTT.

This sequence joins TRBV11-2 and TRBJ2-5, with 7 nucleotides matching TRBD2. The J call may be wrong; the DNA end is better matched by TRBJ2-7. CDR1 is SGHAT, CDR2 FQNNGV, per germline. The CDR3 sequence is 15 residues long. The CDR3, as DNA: TGTGCCAGCAGGCGAGGGACTACAAGCTCCTACGAGCAGTACTTC. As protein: CASRRGTTSSYEQYF.

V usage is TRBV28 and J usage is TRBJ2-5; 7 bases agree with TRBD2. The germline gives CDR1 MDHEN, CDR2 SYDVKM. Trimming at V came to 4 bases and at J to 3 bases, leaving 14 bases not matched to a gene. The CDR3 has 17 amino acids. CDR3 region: CASSYLWEGPYKETQYF. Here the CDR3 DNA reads TGTGCCAGCAGTTACCTTTGGGAGGGACCTTATAAAGAGACCCAGTACTTC.

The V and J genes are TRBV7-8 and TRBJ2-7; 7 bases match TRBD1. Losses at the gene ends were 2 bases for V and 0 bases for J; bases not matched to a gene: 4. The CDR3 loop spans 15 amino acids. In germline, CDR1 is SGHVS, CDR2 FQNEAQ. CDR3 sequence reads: CASSLRRDSSYEQYF. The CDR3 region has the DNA TGTGCCAGCAGCTTACGCCGGGACAGCTCCTACGAGCAGTACTTC.